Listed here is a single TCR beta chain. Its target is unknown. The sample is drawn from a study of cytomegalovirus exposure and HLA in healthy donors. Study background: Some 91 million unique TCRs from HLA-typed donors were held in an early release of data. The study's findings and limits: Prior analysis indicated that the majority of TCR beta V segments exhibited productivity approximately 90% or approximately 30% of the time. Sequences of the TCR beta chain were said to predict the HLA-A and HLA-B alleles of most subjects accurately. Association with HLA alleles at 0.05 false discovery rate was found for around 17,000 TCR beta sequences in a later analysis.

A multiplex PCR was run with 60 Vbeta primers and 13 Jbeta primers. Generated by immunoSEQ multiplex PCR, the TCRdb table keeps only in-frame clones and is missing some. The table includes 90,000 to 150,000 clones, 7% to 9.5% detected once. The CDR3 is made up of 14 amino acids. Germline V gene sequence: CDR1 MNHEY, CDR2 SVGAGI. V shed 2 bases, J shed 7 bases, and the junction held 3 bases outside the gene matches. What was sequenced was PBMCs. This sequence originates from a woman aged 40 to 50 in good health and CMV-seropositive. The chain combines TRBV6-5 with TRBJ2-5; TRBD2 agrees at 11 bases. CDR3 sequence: CASSYPGTSGTQYF. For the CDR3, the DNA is TGTGCCAGCAGTTACCCCGGGACTAGCGGGACCCAGTACTTC.